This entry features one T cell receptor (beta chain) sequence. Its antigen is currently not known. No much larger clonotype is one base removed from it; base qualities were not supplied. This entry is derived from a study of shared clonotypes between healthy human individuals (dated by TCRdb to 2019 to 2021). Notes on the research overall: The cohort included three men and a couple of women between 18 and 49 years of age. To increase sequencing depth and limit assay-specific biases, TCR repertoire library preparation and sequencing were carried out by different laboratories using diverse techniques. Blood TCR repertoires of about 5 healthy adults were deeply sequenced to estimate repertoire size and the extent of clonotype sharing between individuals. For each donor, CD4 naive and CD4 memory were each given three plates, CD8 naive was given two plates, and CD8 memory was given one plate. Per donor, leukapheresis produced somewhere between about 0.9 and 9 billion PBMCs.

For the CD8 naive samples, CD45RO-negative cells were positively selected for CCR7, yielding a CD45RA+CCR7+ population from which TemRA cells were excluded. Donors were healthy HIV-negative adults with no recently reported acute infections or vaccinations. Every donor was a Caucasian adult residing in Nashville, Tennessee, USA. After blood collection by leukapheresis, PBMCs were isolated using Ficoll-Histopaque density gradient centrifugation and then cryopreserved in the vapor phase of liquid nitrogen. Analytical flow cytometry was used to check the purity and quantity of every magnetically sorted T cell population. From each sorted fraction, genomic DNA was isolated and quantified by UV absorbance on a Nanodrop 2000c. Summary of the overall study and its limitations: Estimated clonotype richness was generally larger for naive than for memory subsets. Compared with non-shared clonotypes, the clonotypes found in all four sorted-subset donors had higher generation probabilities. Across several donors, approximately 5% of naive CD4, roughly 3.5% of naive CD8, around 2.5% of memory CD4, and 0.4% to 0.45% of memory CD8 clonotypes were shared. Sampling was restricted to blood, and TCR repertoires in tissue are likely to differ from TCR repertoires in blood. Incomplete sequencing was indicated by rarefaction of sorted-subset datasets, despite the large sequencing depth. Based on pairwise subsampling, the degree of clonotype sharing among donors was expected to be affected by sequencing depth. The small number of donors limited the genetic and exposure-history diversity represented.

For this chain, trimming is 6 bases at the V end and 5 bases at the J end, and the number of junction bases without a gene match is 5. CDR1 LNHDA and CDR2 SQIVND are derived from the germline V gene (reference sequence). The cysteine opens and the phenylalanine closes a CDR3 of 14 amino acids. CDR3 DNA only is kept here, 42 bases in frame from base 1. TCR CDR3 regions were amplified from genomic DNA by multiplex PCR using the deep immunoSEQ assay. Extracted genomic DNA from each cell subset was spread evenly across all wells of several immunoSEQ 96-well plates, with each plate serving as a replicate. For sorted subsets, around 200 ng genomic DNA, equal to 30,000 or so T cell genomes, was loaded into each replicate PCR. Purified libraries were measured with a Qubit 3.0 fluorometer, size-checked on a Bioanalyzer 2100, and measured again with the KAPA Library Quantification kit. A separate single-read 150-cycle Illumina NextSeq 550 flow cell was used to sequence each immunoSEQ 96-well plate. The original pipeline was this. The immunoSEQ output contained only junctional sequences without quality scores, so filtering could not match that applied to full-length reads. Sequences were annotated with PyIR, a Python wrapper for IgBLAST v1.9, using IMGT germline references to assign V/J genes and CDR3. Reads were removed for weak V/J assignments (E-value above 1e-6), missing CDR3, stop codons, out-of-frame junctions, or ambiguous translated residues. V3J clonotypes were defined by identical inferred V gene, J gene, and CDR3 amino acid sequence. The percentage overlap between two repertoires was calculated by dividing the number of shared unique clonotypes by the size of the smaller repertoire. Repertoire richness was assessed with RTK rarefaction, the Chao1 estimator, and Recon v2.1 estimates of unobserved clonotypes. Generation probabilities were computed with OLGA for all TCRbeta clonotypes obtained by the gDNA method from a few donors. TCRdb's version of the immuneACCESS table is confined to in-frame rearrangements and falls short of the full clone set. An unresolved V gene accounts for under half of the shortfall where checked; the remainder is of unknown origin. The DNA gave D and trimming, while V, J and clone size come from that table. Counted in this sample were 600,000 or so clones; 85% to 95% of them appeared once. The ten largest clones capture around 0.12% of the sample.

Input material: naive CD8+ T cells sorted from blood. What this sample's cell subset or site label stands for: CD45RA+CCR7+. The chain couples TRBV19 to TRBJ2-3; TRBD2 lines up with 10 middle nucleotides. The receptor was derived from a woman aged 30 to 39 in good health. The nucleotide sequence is TGTGCCAGTAGGTCTTTAGCGGGGGGAGATACGCAGTATTTT. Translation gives CASRSLAGGDTQYF. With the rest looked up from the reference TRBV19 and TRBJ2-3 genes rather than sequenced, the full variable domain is DGGITQSPKYLFRKEGQNVTLSCEQNLNHDAMYWYRQDPGQGLRLIYYSQIVNDFQKGDIAEGYSVSREKKESFPLTVTSAQKNPTAFYLCASRSLAGGDTQYFGPGTRLTVL.